The source of this TCR beta chain is a study of blood T cell repertoires in COVID-19. The overall study: Sites across the United States, Italy and Spain contributed samples from acute and convalescent COVID-19. Nucleic acid was either cDNA or gDNA, and it came from T cells, B-cell-depleted T cells, or PBMCs.

V gave up 3 bases and J gave up 5 bases, with 10 bases separating them. The CDR3 consists of 13 residues. The authors' processing: Counts of nucleated cells, estimated from reference gene primer amplification, were obtained. The protocol was immunoSEQ multiplex PCR, while the TCRdb copy is restricted to in-frame clones and leaves out a portion. V, J and clone size derive from that table, while D and trimming were established from the DNA sequence. The sample shows 140,000 or so clones, 60% to 80% of them seen only once. The rearrangement links TRBV12-3 or TRBV12-4 to TRBJ2-5, with D possibly TRBD2 on 5 matching bases. The receptor comes from a middle-aged man with active or convalescent COVID-19. Sequencing used peripheral blood. CDR3 DNA: TGTGCCAGCAGTTTGGAGGACGGTGAGACCCAGTACTTC. As protein: CASSLEDGETQYF.